This T cell receptor beta chain was sequenced for a study of cytomegalovirus exposure and HLA in healthy donors. Study conclusions and caveats: Of the V segments, some could not be distinguished, including TRBV6-2 and TRBV6-3, and were excluded.

CDR3 length: 16 amino acids. This clone was seen only a few times. Its antigen remains unidentified. PCR primers comprised 60 Vbeta and 13 Jbeta primers. Sequenced by immunoSEQ multiplex PCR; TCRdb stores in-frame clones only, minus some. The data contain 150,000 or so clones, roughly 80% of them singletons. The TCR comes from a man in his thirties or forties in good health and CMV-seropositive. The rearrangement joins TRBV21-1 to TRBJ1-4; TRBD1, the table's D call, lacks a check against the DNA. TRBV21-1 is reported as a pseudogene. Sequenced input: PBMCs. The CDR3 spells CASSWQVSPTNEKLFF. The CDR3 nucleotides are TGTGCCAGCAGCTGGCAGGTGAGCCCAACTAATGAAAAACTGTTTTTT.